These T cell receptor beta chains were read from a single sample in a study of T cells in Graves' hyperthyroidism and ophthalmopathy. Each CDR3 protein is one row after TCRdb ran MiXCR on the multiplex PCR reads. This repertoire shows a few hundred thousand distinct CDR3 sequences, about 14% found once; its top ten account for 15% to 20%. The sample comprised blood. The receptors were gathered from a woman in her twenties or thirties with Graves' ophthalmopathy. Each CDR3 is given with its conserved first and last residue. The D gene is left open where the match is weak. The size of a clone is reported for some rows only, either as once, few or many, or as a class for expanded clones.

TRBJ1-1 | TRBV30 | 14 | NA | many | CAWRWTRRGVGAFF | TGTGCCTGGAGGTGGACACGGAGGGGTGTGGGAGCTTTCTTT
TRBJ2-3 | TRBV20-1 | 13 | NA | many | CSAYRVPTDTQYF | TGCAGTGCCTACAGGGTCCCCACAGATACGCAGTATTTT
TRBJ1-5 | TRBV12-3/TRBV12-4 | 15 | NA | many | CASSWSAQVNQPQHF | TGTGCCAGCAGTTGGTCAGCGCAGGTCAATCAGCCCCAGCATTTT
TRBJ2-5 | TRBV12-3/TRBV12-4 | 14 | NA | many | CASSGPGGPETQYF | TGTGCCAGCAGTGGTCCCGGGGGGCCAGAGACCCAGTACTTC
TRBJ2-7 | TRBV5-1 | 14 | TRBD1 | many | CASSSDRGTYEQYF | TGCGCCAGCAGCTCAGACAGGGGTACCTACGAGCAGTACTTC
TRBJ2-1 | TRBV11-2 | 17 | TRBD2 | many | CASSLDWSGGPYNEQFF | TGTGCCAGCAGCTTAGATTGGAGCGGGGGCCCCTACAATGAGCAGTTCTTC
TRBJ2-1 | TRBV28 | 16 | TRBD1 | many | CASSTTGTVSYNEQFF | TGTGCCAGCAGTACTACCGGGACAGTCTCCTACAATGAGCAGTTCTTC
TRBJ1-1 | TRBV20-1 | 14 | NA | many | CSAINVISGAEAFF | TGCAGTGCCATCAACGTGATCTCGGGGGCTGAAGCTTTCTTT
TRBJ2-7 | TRBV12-3/TRBV12-4 | 13 | TRBD1 | many | CASSPTGVYEQYF | TGTGCCAGCAGTCCTACAGGGGTCTACGAGCAGTACTTC
TRBJ1-1 | TRBV20-1 | 13 | NA | many | CSASPAAEAEAFF | TGCAGTGCTAGCCCGGCGGCAGAAGCTGAAGCTTTCTTT
TRBJ1-6 | TRBV7-9 | 19 | TRBD1 | many | CASSTDPLHLTGENSPLHF | TGTGCCAGCAGCACCGACCCCCTTCACCTTACAGGGGAGAATTCACCCCTCCACTTT
TRBJ1-3 | TRBV9 | 13 | NA | few | CASSSSSGNTIYF | TGTGCCAGCAGCTCGAGCTCTGGAAACACCATATATTTT
TRBJ1-4 | TRBV20-1 | 17 | NA | NA | CTARVPAGAFTNEKLFF | TGCACTGCTAGGGTCCCGGCAGGGGCGTTTACTAATGAAAAACTGTTTTTT
TRBJ1-4 | TRBV29-1 | 13 | NA | NA | CSVEPYINEKLFF | TGCAGCGTTGAGCCTTACATTAATGAAAAACTGTTTTTT
TRBJ2-2 | TRBV4-1 | 15 | NA | NA | CASSQETTNTGELFF | TGCGCCAGCAGCCAAGAAACAACGAACACCGGGGAGCTGTTTTTT
TRBJ2-4 | TRBV2 | 19 | NA | many | CASSDYLSSGDLAKNIQYF | TGTGCCAGCAGTGATTATCTATCGTCGGGAGATCTAGCCAAAAACATTCAGTACTTC
TRBJ2-7 | TRBV6-1 | 13 | TRBD1 | many | CASSYDRAYEQYF | TGTGCCAGCAGTTATGACAGGGCCTACGAGCAGTACTTC
TRBJ1-3 | TRBV20-1 | 17 | NA | NA | CSASGPGPTTSGNTIYF | TGCAGTGCTAGTGGGCCCGGGCCAACCACCTCTGGAAACACCATATATTTT
TRBJ2-7 | TRBV5-1 | 15 | NA | few | CASSDLGNRSYEQYF | TGCGCCAGCAGCGATCTCGGGAATCGGTCCTACGAGCAGTACTTC
TRBJ1-1 | TRBV30 | 13 | NA | many | CAWSPHQNTEAFF | TGTGCCTGGAGTCCCCATCAGAACACTGAAGCTTTCTTT
TRBJ1-1 | TRBV9 | 16 | NA | few | CASSASGSRLNTEAFF | TGTGCCAGCAGCGCTTCAGGGAGTAGGTTGAACACTGAAGCTTTCTTT
TRBJ2-7 | TRBV20-1 | 15 | TRBD2 | many | CSAQRGGGTSYEQYF | TGCAGTGCCCAGAGGGGCGGGGGGACCTCCTACGAGCAGTACTTC
TRBJ1-1 | TRBV29-1 | 14 | NA | NA | CSRTGPGGYTEAFF | TGCAGCCGAACAGGGCCTGGGGGGTACACTGAAGCTTTCTTT
TRBJ1-2 | TRBV3-1 | 14 | NA | many | CASSLSIQNYGYTF | TGTGCCAGCAGCTTAAGCATCCAGAACTATGGCTACACCTTC
TRBJ2-5 | TRBV12-5 | 12 | NA | many | CASGADQETQYF | TGTGCTAGTGGAGCGGACCAAGAGACCCAGTACTTC
TRBJ2-4 | TRBV7-2 | 14 | NA | many | CASSRAGVQNIQYF | TGTGCCAGCAGCCGAGCAGGGGTACAAAACATTCAGTACTTC
TRBJ1-3 | TRBV28 | 18 | NA | NA | CASSPLPLGSVFGNTIYF | TGTGCCAGCAGTCCCCTCCCCCTGGGCTCGGTATTCGGAAACACCATATATTTT
TRBJ2-7 | TRBV2 | 14 | NA | many | CASSEHVPSYEQYF | TGTGCCAGCAGTGAGCACGTCCCATCCTACGAGCAGTACTTC
TRBJ2-7 | TRBV7-9 | 18 | TRBD1 | many | CASSSDRGVVGAPYEQYF | TGTGCCAGCAGCTCGGACAGGGGAGTTGTGGGGGCACCCTACGAGCAGTACTTC
TRBJ2-3 | TRBV27 | 13 | TRBD2 | many | CASKTSGADTQYF | TGTGCCAGCAAGACTAGCGGGGCAGATACGCAGTATTTT
TRBJ1-5 | TRBV6-5 | 19 | TRBD1 | NA | CASSYTKDRGPDRNQPQHF | TGTGCCAGCAGTTACACTAAGGACAGGGGGCCAGACCGCAATCAGCCCCAGCATTTT
TRBJ2-7 | TRBV29-1 | 14 | TRBD1 | NA | CSVGDRITHYEQYF | TGCAGCGTCGGGGACAGAATAACACACTACGAGCAGTACTTC
TRBJ2-3 | TRBV29-1 | 17 | NA | many | CSVEDDRGRGGTDTQYF | TGCAGCGTTGAAGATGATCGTGGCAGGGGGGGAACAGATACGCAGTATTTT
TRBJ2-4 | TRBV20-1 | 15 | NA | many | CSARNTNTRGDIQYF | TGCAGTGCTCGCAATACCAACACGCGGGGAGACATTCAGTACTTC
TRBJ1-5 | TRBV15 | 15 | NA | NA | CATSRDQFVKGTQHF | TGTGCCACCAGCAGAGATCAGTTCGTTAAGGGGACCCAGCATTTT
TRBJ2-3 | TRBV7-6 | 13 | TRBD2 | few | CASGLDPTDTQYF | TGTGCCAGCGGACTAGATCCTACAGATACGCAGTATTTT
TRBJ1-3 | TRBV12-3/TRBV12-4 | 13 | NA | many | CASSWQLKNTIYF | TGTGCCAGCAGTTGGCAGCTTAAGAACACCATATATTTT
TRBJ2-4 | TRBV7-9 | 17 | TRBD2 | many | CASSLDPSGGAGNIQYF | TGTGCCAGCAGCTTGGACCCTAGCGGGGGGGCCGGAAACATTCAGTACTTC
TRBJ2-3 | TRBV30 | 15 | TRBD2 | NA | CAWRRVRGGTDTQYF | TGTGCCTGGAGACGGGTGCGGGGGGGCACAGATACGCAGTATTTT
TRBJ2-3 | TRBV6-4 | 16 | TRBD2 | NA | CASSDSTSGGADTQYF | TGTGCCAGCAGTGACTCGACTAGCGGGGGGGCAGATACGCAGTATTTT
TRBJ2-7 | TRBV2 | 15 | NA | NA | CASNSQHGLQYEQYF | TGTGCCAGCAACTCTCAGCACGGCCTCCAATACGAGCAGTACTTC
TRBJ2-7 | TRBV27 | 15 | TRBD1 | NA | CASSPTGGIFYEQYF | TGTGCCAGCAGTCCGACAGGGGGCATTTTCTACGAGCAGTACTTC
TRBJ1-1 | TRBV29-1 | 13 | NA | NA | CSVGAVFSAEAFF | TGCAGCGTTGGGGCAGTTTTTTCCGCTGAAGCTTTCTTT
TRBJ2-7 | TRBV5-5 | 14 | TRBD1 | many | CASSFYRGIDEQYF | TGTGCCAGCAGCTTTTACAGGGGGATCGACGAGCAGTACTTC
TRBJ1-5 | TRBV20-1 | 15 | TRBD1 | many | CSARDPQGVGQPQHF | TGCAGTGCTAGAGATCCGCAGGGGGTCGGTCAGCCCCAGCATTTT
TRBJ2-2 | TRBV7-6 | 17 | NA | many | CASSLARVAIDTGELFF | TGTGCCAGCAGCTTAGCACGGGTCGCGATCGACACCGGGGAGCTGTTTTTT
TRBJ1-1 | TRBV6-2/TRBV6-3 | 17 | NA | many | CASTFKLGDGKNTEAFF | TGTGCCAGCACCTTTAAATTGGGGGACGGAAAGAACACTGAAGCTTTCTTT
TRBJ1-5 | TRBV12-3/TRBV12-4 | 16 | NA | NA | CASSSALGIMGQPQHF | TGTGCCAGCAGTTCGGCCTTAGGGATAATGGGTCAGCCCCAGCATTTT
TRBJ2-2 | TRBV9 | 15 | TRBD1 | NA | CASSGRQGPGGELFF | TGTGCCAGCAGCGGGAGACAGGGGCCAGGCGGGGAGCTGTTTTTT
TRBJ1-6 | TRBV9 | 15 | NA | many | CASSVTSAQGTPLHF | TGTGCCAGCAGCGTCACCTCCGCCCAGGGGACACCCCTCCACTTT
TRBJ2-1 | TRBV12-3/TRBV12-4 | 15 | NA | NA | CASTPLALSYNEQFF | TGTGCCAGCACCCCCCTAGCCCTCTCCTACAATGAGCAGTTCTTC
TRBJ1-2 | TRBV5-6 | 15 | NA | many | CASSFGVLLDYGYTF | TGTGCCAGCAGCTTTGGAGTTCTGTTGGACTATGGCTACACCTTC
TRBJ2-2 | TRBV7-2 | 16 | NA | many | CASSYRTILDTGELFF | TGTGCCAGCAGCTACCGGACTATCTTAGACACCGGGGAGCTGTTTTTT
TRBJ2-5 | TRBV7-6 | 14 | NA | many | CASSFQGFQETQYF | TGTGCCAGCAGCTTCCAGGGGTTCCAAGAGACCCAGTACTTC
TRBJ1-1 | TRBV28 | 14 | TRBD1 | many | CASRSGTGGSEAFF | TGTGCCAGCAGATCCGGGACAGGGGGTAGTGAAGCTTTCTTT
TRBJ2-7 | TRBV19 | 16 | TRBD1 | few | CASSSSDRDRSYEQYF | TGTGCCAGTAGTTCCTCGGACCGGGACAGGTCCTACGAGCAGTACTTC
TRBJ2-5 | TRBV11-2 | 15 | TRBD1 | many | CASSSGQRALEAQYF | TGTGCCAGCAGCTCGGGACAGAGGGCCTTAGAGGCCCAGTACTTC
TRBJ2-7 | TRBV27 | 15 | NA | few | CASRKVRDTTYEQYF | TGTGCCAGCAGGAAGGTCCGGGACACCACCTACGAGCAGTACTTC
TRBJ1-1 | TRBV19 | 14 | NA | NA | CASITTGTSTEAFF | TGTGCCAGTATCACGACAGGCACCTCCACTGAAGCTTTCTTT
TRBJ1-2 | TRBV7-2 | 13 | NA | few | CASPTGAGHGYTF | TGTGCCTCTCCAACGGGGGCGGGCCATGGCTACACCTTC